Sequencing of this T cell receptor (beta chain) was carried out in a study of CD8+CD57+ T cells in acquired aplastic anemia. About the study: DNA per sorted CD4+ or CD8+ sample ranged about 0.2 to 30 ug, averaging roughly 3.2 ug.

Genomic DNA templated the TCR beta VDJ and CDR3 profiling. TCRdb passed the reads through MiXCR, listing each CDR3 protein once. The sample shows around 150,000 distinct CDR3 sequences, 71% of them seen only once. The authors sequenced patients whose flow cytometry had shown CD8+CD57+ cell expansion. The cohort consisted entirely of patients having severe acquired aplastic anemia. Sampling of blood occurred while the patients had still received no therapy. The germline V gene has CDR1 LNHDA and CDR2 SQIVND (reference sequence). The CDR3 is 17 residues long. Trimming took 5 bases from V and 1 from J; bases not matched to a gene: 8.

This receptor was obtained from a human donor with aplastic anemia. The chain carries TRBV19 and TRBJ2-2; 9 bases agree with TRBD1. The sequenced material came from sorted CD4+, CD8+, or CD8+CD57+ T cells (not recorded which) from PBMCs. This CDR3 reads CASSALWDRVNTGELFF. Here the CDR3 DNA reads TGTGCCAGTAGTGCCCTTTGGGACAGGGTGAACACCGGGGAGCTGTTTTTT.